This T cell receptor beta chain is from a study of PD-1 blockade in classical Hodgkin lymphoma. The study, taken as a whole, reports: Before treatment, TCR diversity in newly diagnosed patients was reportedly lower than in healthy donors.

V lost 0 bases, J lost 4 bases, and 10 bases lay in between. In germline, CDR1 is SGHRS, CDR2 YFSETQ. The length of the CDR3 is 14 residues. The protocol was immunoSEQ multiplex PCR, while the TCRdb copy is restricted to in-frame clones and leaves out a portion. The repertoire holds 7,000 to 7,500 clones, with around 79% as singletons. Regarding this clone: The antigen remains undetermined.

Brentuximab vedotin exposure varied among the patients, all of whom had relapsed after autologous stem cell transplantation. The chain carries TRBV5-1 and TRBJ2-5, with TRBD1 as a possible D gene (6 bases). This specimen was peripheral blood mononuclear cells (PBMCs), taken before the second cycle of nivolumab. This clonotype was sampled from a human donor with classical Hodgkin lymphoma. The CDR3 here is CASSLEGRGETQYF. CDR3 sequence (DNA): TGCGCCAGCAGCTTGGAAGGCAGGGGAGAGACCCAGTACTTC.